This TCR beta chain was documented in a study of T cells in Graves' hyperthyroidism and ophthalmopathy. RNA transcripts were the template for amplifying TCR beta CDR3 regions. First-round RT-PCR with HTBI primers amplified the TCR CDR3 region. TCRdb processed the multiplex PCR reads anew with MiXCR; each CDR3 protein has one entry. This repertoire shows a few hundred thousand distinct CDR3 sequences, about half found once; its top ten account for more than 7.5%. The TCR was taken from a woman between 18 and 29 years old with Graves' hyperthyroidism. Sequences were obtained from peripheral blood or thyroid tissue (not recorded which).

The DNA of the CDR3 is TGCAGCGTTGACGGAAGGGGGGACAGGGACGGCTACACCTTC. Amino acids: CSVDGRGDRDGYTF. The V call is TRBV29-1, the J call TRBJ1-2, with 9 nucleotides matching TRBD1. Trimming cost V 3 bases and J 8 bases; bases outside gene matches: 10. This CDR3 region has 14 residues. Germline CDR1 is SQVTM and CDR2 is ANQGSEA.